This record covers a single T cell receptor beta chain. The sample is drawn from a study of T cell changes during pregnancy in multiple sclerosis. The germline V gene encodes CDR1 SGHTA and CDR2 FQGTGA. V dropped 1 base and J dropped 3; count of bases not matched to a gene: 14. The CDR3 runs to 19 residues. Generated by immunoSEQ multiplex PCR, the TCRdb table keeps only in-frame clones and is missing some. The repertoire holds 75,000 to 100,000 clones, with around 91% as singletons. The chain has TRBV7-3 and TRBJ2-1, with 8 nucleotides matching TRBD2. This clonotype was obtained from a female donor in good health, enrolled as a control in a pregnancy study. This specimen consisted of peripheral blood, obtained after pregnancy. The CDR3 nucleotides read TGTGCCAGCAGCTTAAAACCGGGGGGGGCCTCTACCGGCTACAATGAGCAGTTCTTC. This translates into CASSLKPGGASTGYNEQFF.